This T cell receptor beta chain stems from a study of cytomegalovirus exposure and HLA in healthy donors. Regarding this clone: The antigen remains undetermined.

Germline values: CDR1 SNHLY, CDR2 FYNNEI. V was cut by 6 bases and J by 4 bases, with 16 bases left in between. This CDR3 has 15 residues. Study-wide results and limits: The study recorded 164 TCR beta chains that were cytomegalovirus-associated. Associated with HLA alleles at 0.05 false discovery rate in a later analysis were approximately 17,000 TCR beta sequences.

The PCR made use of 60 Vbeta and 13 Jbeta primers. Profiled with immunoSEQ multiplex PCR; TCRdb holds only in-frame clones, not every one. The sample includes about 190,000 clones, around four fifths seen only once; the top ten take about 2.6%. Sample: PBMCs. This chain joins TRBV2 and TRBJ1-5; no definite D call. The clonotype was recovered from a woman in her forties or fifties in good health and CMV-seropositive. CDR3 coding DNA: TGTGCCAGCAGCCAGGCCCCCCTTGGTAATCAGCCCCAGCATTTT. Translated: CASSQAPLGNQPQHF.